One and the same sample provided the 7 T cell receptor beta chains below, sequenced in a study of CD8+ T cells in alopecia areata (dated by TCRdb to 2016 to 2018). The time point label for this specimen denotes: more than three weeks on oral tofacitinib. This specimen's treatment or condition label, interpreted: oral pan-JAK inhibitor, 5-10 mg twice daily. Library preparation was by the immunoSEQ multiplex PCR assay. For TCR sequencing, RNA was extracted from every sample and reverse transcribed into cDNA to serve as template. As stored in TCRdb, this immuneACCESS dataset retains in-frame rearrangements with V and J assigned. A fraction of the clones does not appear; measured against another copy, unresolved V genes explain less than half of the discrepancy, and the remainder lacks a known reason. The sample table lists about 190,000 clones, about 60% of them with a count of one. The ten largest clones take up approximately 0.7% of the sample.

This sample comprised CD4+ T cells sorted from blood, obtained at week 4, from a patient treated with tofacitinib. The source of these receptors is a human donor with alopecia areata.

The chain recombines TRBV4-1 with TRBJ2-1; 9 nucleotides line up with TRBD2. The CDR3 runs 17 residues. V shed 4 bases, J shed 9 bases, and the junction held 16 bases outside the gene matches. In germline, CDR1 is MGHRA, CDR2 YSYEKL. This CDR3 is CASSPGGASGTRGEQFF. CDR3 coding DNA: TGCGCCAGCAGCCCAGGGGGGGCTAGCGGGACGCGGGGTGAGCAGTTCTTC.

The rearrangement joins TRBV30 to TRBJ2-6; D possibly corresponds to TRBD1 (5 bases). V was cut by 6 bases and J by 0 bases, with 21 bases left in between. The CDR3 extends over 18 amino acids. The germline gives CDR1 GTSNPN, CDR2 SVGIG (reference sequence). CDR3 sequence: CACGQGATPSSGANVLTF. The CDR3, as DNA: TGTGCCTGTGGTCAGGGCGCTACCCCGAGCTCTGGGGCCAACGTCCTGACTTTC.

The CDR3: CSAGTSGSQTQYF. CDR3 nucleotides: TGCAGCGCCGGGACTAGCGGGAGTCAGACCCAGTACTTC. This chain links TRBV29-1 with TRBJ2-5; 14 bases match TRBD2. Trimming cost V 7 bases and J 6 bases; bases outside gene matches: 4. Per the germline V gene, CDR1 is SQVTM and CDR2 is ANQGSEA. This CDR3 contains 13 residues.

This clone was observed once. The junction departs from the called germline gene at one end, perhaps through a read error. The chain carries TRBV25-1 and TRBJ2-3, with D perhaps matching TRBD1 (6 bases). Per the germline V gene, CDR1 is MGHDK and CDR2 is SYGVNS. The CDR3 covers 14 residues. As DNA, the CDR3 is TGTGCCAGCAGTGTCCGGGACAACACAGATACGCAGTGTTTT. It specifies CASSVRDNTDTQCF.

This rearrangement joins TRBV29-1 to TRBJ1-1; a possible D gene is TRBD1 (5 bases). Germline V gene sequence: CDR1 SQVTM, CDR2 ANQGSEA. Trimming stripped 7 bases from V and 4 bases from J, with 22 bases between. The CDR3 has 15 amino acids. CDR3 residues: CSAAVGREGSTEAFF. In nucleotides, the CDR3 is TGCAGCGCCGCTGTGGGCAGGGAAGGCAGCACTGAAGCTTTCTTT.

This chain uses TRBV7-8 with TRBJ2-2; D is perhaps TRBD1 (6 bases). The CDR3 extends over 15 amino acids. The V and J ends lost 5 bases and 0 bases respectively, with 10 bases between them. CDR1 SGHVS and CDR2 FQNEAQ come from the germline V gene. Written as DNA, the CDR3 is TGTGCCAGCAGCACCCGGACAGCGAACACCGGGGAGCTGTTTTTT. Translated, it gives CASSTRTANTGELFF.

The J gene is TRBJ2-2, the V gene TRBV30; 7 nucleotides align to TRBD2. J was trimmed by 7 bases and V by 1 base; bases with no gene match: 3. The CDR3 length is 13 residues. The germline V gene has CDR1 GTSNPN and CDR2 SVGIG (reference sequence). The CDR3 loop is CAWSAGRVGELFF. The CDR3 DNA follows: TGTGCCTGGAGTGCAGGGAGGGTCGGGGAGCTGTTTTTT.